This entry describes one T cell receptor (beta chain). It lacks a known antigen. Base qualities were left out, and no much larger clone turns up one base away. Genomic DNA was extracted from sorted cells with the QIAGEN DNeasy Blood and Tissue Kit for TCRbeta CDR3 sequencing. High-throughput TCRbeta CDR3 sequencing, including PCR amplification with bias correction and internal controls, was performed commercially through immunoSEQ. On the study's bioinformatics: Unique productive TCRbeta sequences were defined by CDR3 nucleotide sequence where primers matched, otherwise by CDR3 amino acid sequence with Vbeta and Jbeta genes. As a correction for sorting error, sequences shared between sorted populations at a frequency ratio of 2:1 or less were discarded, and the remaining shared sequences were assigned to the higher population. Donor-reactive sequences were defined as at least 5-fold expanded in CFSE-low cells versus unstimulated cells, with frequency of at least 0.01% in CFSE-low cells. Jensen-Shannon divergence, calculated on the top 100 TCRbeta sequences ranked by frequency, was used to quantify repertoire divergence. For any sample with multiple sequencing runs, sorting error was corrected in each run separately before the runs were pooled. TCRdb carries this immuneACCESS record with in-frame sequences only. Its versions omit some clonotypes, under half of them owing to an unresolved V gene in the studies checked, with the rest unexplained. V and J calls and clone size are as listed in that table; D and trimming were resolved from the DNA. This sample holds about 240,000 clones; approximately 83% were observed only once. Around 0.61% of the sample is held by the ten biggest clonotypes.

These data originate in a study of Tregs in tolerant kidney transplant recipients (dated by TCRdb to 2018 to 2020). Study-wide context: The study used TCRbeta sequencing to identify donor-specific regulatory T cells before combined kidney and bone marrow transplantation, then tracked those cells after transplant. TCRbeta repertoire sequencing was used in 3 healthy controls to compare several methods for expanding Tregs specific for an allogeneic donor.

V lost 4 bases and J lost 0 bases; the stretch between them is 22 bases long. Spanning cysteine to phenylalanine, the CDR3 consists of 18 amino acids. The DNA shown is the 54-base CDR3, in frame from base 1. From the germline V gene, CDR1 is SGHRS and CDR2 is YFSETQ. Results the study describes overall, beyond this receptor: Although technical replication error seemed to be minimal, the question of biological reproducibility was not addressed directly. Expanding Tregs with activated donor B cells appeared to identify the most biologically relevant and donor-specific TCRbeta repertoire. The study was limited by small patient numbers, and the findings need validation in larger populations and under other immunosuppression protocols.

Thawed PBMCs were FACS-sorted into unstimulated Tregs (CD4+CD25+CD127-), CD4+ non-Tregs (CD4+CD25-), CD4 cells and CD8 cells. Blood from healthy controls was obtained either from healthy volunteers or as purchased buffy coats. Healthy control blood was separated into PBMCs by Ficoll density gradient and cryopreserved, and patient PBMCs were collected both before and after transplant. This clonotype was obtained from a human donor in good health. This chain joins TRBV5-1 to TRBJ2-5, with a tentative D gene TRBD2 over 7 matching bases. Sequencing was done on a sample of CD4+ T cells from blood. The CDR3 reads CASSHEPLQGGYQETQYF. The DNA is as follows: TGCGCCAGCAGCCATGAACCATTACAGGGAGGGTACCAAGAGACCCAGTACTTC.